The present T cell receptor beta chain was sequenced within a study of T cells in women clearing cervical HPV infection. Assay used: immunoSEQ multiplex PCR; TCRdb lists only in-frame clones, some missing. The listing contains approximately 30,000 clones. Study outcomes and limitations: Each sample's T-cell count was unknown, possibly confounding richness. A classifier using richness and V gene abundances reached an AUC of under 0.9.

To note about this clone: Antigen specificity is unknown. The identical CDR3 is also encoded by other nucleotide sequences in the sample.

This receptor was obtained from a woman between 18 and 70 years old with a cervical HPV16 infection that either progressed to CIN3+ or cleared (not recorded which). The sequencing input was blood buffy coat.

CDR3 loop: CSATGGRSGNTIYF. Incomplete CDR3 DNA: TGCAGTGCTACAGGGGGCAGGAGTGGAAACACC. The chain recombines TRBV20-1 with TRBJ1-3; 8 bases are shared with TRBD1. The observed sequence ends 3 residues before the CDR3 terminus, with the missing tail filled in from the germline J gene. CDR3 size: 14 residues. Germline CDR1 reads DFQATT; CDR2 reads SNEGSKA (reference sequence). V lost 4 bases to trimming and J lost 3 bases; unmatched junction nucleotides: 5.